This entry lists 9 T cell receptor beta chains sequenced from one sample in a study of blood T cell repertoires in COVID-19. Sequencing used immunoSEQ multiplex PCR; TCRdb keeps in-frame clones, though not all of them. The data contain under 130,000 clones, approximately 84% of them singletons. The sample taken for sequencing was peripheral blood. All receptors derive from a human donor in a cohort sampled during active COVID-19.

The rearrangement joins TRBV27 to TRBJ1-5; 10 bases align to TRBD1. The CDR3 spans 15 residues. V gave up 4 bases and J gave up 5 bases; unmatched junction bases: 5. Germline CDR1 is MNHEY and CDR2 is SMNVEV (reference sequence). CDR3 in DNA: TGTGCCAGCAGTTCCCGGGACAGGGGCCATCAGCCCCAGCATTTT. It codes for CASSSRDRGHQPQHF.

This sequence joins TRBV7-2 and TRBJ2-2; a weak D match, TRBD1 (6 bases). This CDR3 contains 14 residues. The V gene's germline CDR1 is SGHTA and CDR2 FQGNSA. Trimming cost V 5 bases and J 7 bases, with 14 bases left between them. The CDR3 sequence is CASSPRQANGELFF. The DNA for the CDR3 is TGTGCCAGCAGCCCCCGACAGGCAAACGGGGAGCTGTTTTTT.

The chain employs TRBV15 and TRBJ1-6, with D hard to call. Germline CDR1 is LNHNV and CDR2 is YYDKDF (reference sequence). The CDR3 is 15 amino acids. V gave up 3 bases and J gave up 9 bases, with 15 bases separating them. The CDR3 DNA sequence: TGTGCCACCAGCAGCCGACAAGGAGGGAGTTCACCCCTCCACTTT. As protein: CATSSRQGGSSPLHF.

The CDR3: CASSPGAGEAFF. CDR3 in DNA: TGTGCCAGCAGCCCAGGGGCGGGTGAAGCTTTCTTT. J is TRBJ1-1 and V is TRBV7-7; possibly TRBD1 for D (6 bases). The germline V gene has CDR1 SSHAT and CDR2 FNYEAQ (reference sequence). The CDR3 has 12 amino acids. V shed 5 bases and J shed 7 bases, with 11 bases lying between them.

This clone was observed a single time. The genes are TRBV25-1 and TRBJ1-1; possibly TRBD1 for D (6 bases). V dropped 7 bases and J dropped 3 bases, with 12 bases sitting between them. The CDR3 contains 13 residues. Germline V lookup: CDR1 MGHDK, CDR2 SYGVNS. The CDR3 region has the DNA TGTGCCAGCAAGGGGAAGGGGGACACTGAAGCTTTCTTT. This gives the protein CASKGKGDTEAFF.

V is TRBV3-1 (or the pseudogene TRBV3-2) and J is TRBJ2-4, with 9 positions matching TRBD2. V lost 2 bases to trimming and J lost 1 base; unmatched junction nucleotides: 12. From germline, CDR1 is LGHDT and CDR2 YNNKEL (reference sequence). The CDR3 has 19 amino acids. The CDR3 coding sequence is TGTGCCAGCAGCCAACGGCTAGCGGGGATGGTATCTGCCAAAAACATTCAGTACTTC. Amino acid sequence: CASSQRLAGMVSAKNIQYF.

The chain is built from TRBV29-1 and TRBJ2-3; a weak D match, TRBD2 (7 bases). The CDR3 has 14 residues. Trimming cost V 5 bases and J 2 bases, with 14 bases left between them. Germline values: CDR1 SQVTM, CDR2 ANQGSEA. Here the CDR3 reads CSVLPAGATDTQYF. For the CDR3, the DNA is TGCAGCGTTCTCCCCGCGGGGGCCACAGATACGCAGTATTTT.

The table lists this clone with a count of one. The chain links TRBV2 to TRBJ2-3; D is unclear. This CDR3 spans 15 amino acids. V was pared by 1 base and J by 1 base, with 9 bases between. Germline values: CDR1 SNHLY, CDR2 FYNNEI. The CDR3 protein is CASSEGQPGTDTQYF. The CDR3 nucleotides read TGTGCCAGCAGTGAAGGACAACCCGGCACAGATACGCAGTATTTT.

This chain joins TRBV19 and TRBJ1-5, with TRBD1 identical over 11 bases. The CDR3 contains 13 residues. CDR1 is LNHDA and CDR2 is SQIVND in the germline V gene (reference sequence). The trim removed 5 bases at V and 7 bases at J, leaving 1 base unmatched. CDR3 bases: TGTGCCAGTAGTGGGACAGGGGGACAGCCCCAGCATTTT. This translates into CASSGTGGQPQHF.